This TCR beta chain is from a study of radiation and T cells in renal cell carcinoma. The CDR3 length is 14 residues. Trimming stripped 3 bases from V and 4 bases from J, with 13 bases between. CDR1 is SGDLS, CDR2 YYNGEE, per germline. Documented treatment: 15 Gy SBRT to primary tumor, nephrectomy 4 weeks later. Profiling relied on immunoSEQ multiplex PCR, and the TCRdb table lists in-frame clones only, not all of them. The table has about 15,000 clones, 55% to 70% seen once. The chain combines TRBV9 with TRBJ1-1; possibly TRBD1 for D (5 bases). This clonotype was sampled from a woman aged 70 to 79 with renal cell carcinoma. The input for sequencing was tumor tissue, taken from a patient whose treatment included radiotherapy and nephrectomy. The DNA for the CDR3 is TGTGCCAGCAGCGCCGGAAGCGGGGGCACTGAAGCTTTCTTT. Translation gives CASSAGSGGTEAFF.